What follows are 2 T cell receptor beta chains derived from one specimen sequenced in a study of blood T cell repertoires in COVID-19. The data were produced by immunoSEQ multiplex PCR, yet TCRdb's version contains in-frame clones alone and is incomplete. This sample yields more than 45,000 clones, of which around 84% are seen a single time; 12% to 15% belongs to the top ten. Sequencing was done on a sample of peripheral blood. The receptors come from a man in his 70s with acute or convalescent COVID-19.

The CDR3 region is CASSEGQGVVGYTF. The CDR3 DNA follows: TGTGCCAGCAGCGAGGGACAGGGGGTGGTTGGCTACACCTTC. V and J are TRBV7-2 and TRBJ1-2; the match to TRBD1 covers 11 bases. CDR3 size: 14 residues. CDR1 and CDR2 (germline): SGHTA, FQGNSA. The junction had 6 bases not matched to a gene; V was cut back by 5 bases and J by 7 bases.

The chain employs TRBV9 and TRBJ2-1; D is possibly TRBD1 (5 bases). The germline CDR1 and CDR2 sequences are SGDLS and YYNGEE. V was shortened by 5 bases and J by 9 bases, with 12 bases between the two germline ends. There are 12 residues in the CDR3. The CDR3 is CASSPSDSEQFF. The CDR3 DNA sequence: TGTGCCAGCAGTCCATCCGACAGTGAGCAGTTCTTC.